Each of the 23 T cell receptor beta chains below was sequenced from the same sample in a study of T cell repertoires in cytomegalovirus infection. TCRdb recomputed calls from the reads with MiXCR, one row per CDR3 protein. The sample includes more than 300,000 distinct CDR3 sequences, approximately 35% seen only once; the top ten take approximately 15%. These receptors lack a known antigen. Material: cultured PBMCs, obtained from culture after CMV antigen stimulation. These receptors came from a human donor in good health (CMV status not recorded). Some clones in this sample may be carry-over from other donors' samples.

The chain combines TRBV27 with TRBJ2-2, with D perhaps TRBD1 or TRBD2 (5 bases each). The CDR3 spans 14 residues. CDR1 is MNHEY, CDR2 SMNVEV, per germline (reference sequence). Trimming shortened V by 3 bases and J by 6 bases, and 11 bases separated the two germline ends. CDR3 region: CASSLVWGSGELFF. The CDR3 DNA reads as TGTGCCAGCAGTTTGGTCTGGGGGTCCGGGGAGCTGTTTTTT.

The rearrangement uses TRBV7-2 and TRBJ2-1; D is perhaps TRBD2 (5 bases). The CDR3 runs 15 residues. Trimming took 4 bases from V and 4 from J, leaving 14 bases between them. Germline loops: CDR1 SGHTA, CDR2 FQGNSA. The CDR3 loop reads CASSSGLSGYNEQFF. CDR3 bases: TGTGCCAGCAGCTCAGGACTGTCGGGGTACAATGAGCAGTTCTTC.

The chain carries TRBV6-1 and TRBJ1-1, with D unclear. V lost 7 bases to trimming and J lost 5 bases, with 17 bases between them. This CDR3 region has 14 residues. Germline assignment: CDR1 MNHNS and CDR2 SASEGT. DNA for the CDR3: TGTGCCAGCATAGAGGCAGGCTTGGGGACTGAAGCTTTCTTT. Translation: CASIEAGLGTEAFF.

The chain couples TRBV19 to TRBJ1-3, with D possibly TRBD1 on 5 matching bases. The CDR3 extends over 15 amino acids. Trimming removed 1 base from V and 3 bases from J, with 10 bases in between. Germline loops: CDR1 LNHDA, CDR2 SQIVND (reference sequence). The CDR3 loop reads CASSIVADIGNTIYF. CDR3 in DNA: TGTGCCAGTAGTATAGTGGCGGACATTGGAAACACCATATATTTT.

CDR3 residues: CSVSPEGTEAFF. In DNA, the CDR3 is TGCAGCGTTTCACCGGAAGGAACTGAAGCTTTCTTT. The rearrangement joins TRBV29-1 to TRBJ1-1; D remains ambiguous. V was shortened by 5 bases and J by 5 bases, with 12 bases between the two germline ends. This CDR3 comprises 12 residues. The germline V gene encodes CDR1 SQVTM and CDR2 ANQGSEA.

The chain carries TRBV12-5 and TRBJ1-1, with unresolved D. This CDR3 has 12 residues. The germline V and J ends were trimmed by 1 base and 6 bases, with 6 bases remaining between them. Germline V gives CDR1 LGHNT, CDR2 FRNRAP. DNA of the CDR3: TGTGCTAGTGGTTTGGGACGTGCTGAAGCTTTCTTT. Protein: CASGLGRAEAFF.

This clonotype was recorded at least ten times. The chain recombines TRBV5-6 with TRBJ2-7; TRBD2 matches 12 bases. The CDR3 length is 16 residues. Germline CDR1 and CDR2: SGHDT and YYEEEE. V shed 2 bases and J 0 bases; nucleotides not matched to a gene: 3. The CDR3 sequence is CASSFRTSGTSYEQYF. The CDR3 DNA is TGTGCCAGCAGCTTCCGGACTAGCGGGACCTCCTACGAGCAGTACTTC.

This clonotype has more than one count but fewer than ten. The gene calls are TRBV29-1 and TRBJ1-4; D ambiguous. Trimming stripped 4 bases from V and 6 bases from J, with 9 bases between. The CDR3 contains 12 residues. Germline values: CDR1 SQVTM, CDR2 ANQGSEA. DNA of the CDR3: TGCAGCGTTGTTAGCGGGGATGAAAAACTGTTTTTT. Translation: CSVVSGDEKLFF. The full variable domain, rest sourced from reference TRBV29-1 and TRBJ1-4, is SAVISQKPSRDICQRGTSLTIQCQVDSQVTMMFWYRQQPGQSLTLIATANQGSEATYESGFVIDKFPISRPNLTFSTLTVSNMSPEDSSIYLCSVVSGDEKLFFGSGTQLSVL.

CDR3 in amino acids: CASSVGQGSYEQYF. The CDR3 DNA is TGTGCCAGCTCCGTAGGACAGGGGTCCTACGAGCAGTACTTC. This chain uses TRBV18 with TRBJ2-7, with 9 bases fitting TRBD1. This CDR3 has 14 residues. CDR1 is KGHSH and CDR2 is LQKENI in the germline V gene. V lost 6 bases to trimming and J lost 1 base; unmatched junction nucleotides: 4.

This chain uses TRBV5-4 with TRBJ1-1; 8 nucleotides match TRBD1. CDR3 length: 17 amino acids. CDR1 SGHNT and CDR2 YYREEE come from the germline V gene (reference sequence). The ends lost 4 bases at V and 5 bases at J; junction bases unmatched: 16. In nucleotides, the CDR3 is TGTGCCAGCAGCACCGACAGGGGTGCTAACCGCCGGACTGAAGCTTTCTTT. It codes for CASSTDRGANRRTEAFF.

The rearrangement uses TRBV5-1 and TRBJ2-2; D might be TRBD1 (5 bases). Germline V gives CDR1 SGHRS, CDR2 YFSETQ. This CDR3 is 16 amino acids long. V was cut by 2 bases and J by 1 base, with 12 bases left in between. The DNA for the CDR3 is TGCGCCAGCAGCTTTAAGACAGACTTGAACACCGGGGAGCTGTTTTTT. This translates into CASSFKTDLNTGELFF. Together with reference TRBV5-1 and TRBJ2-2, the CDR3 gives the full variable domain: KAGVTQTPRYLIKTRGQQVTLSCSPISGHRSVSWYQQTPGQGLQFLFEYFSETQRNKGNFPGRFSGRQFSNSRSEMNVSTLELGDSALYLCASSFKTDLNTGELFFGEGSRLTVL.

This clonotype was seen repeatedly, ten times or more. CDR3 nucleotide sequence: TGTGCCAGCAGCTCTCGACTAGCGTCCTACAATGAGCAGTTCTTC. Its protein product is CASSSRLASYNEQFF. The chain employs TRBV7-2 and TRBJ2-1, with 8 bases aligning to TRBD2. Trimming removed 4 bases from V and 1 base from J; junction bases left unmatched: 3. The CDR3 is 15 amino acids. Germline V gene lookup returns CDR1 SGHTA and CDR2 FQGNSA.

The chain couples TRBV6-5 to TRBJ2-2; no definite D call. Trimming took 5 bases from V and 6 from J, leaving 4 bases between them. CDR1 is MNHEY, CDR2 SVGAGI, per germline. The CDR3 spans 11 residues. The CDR3 region has the DNA TGTGCCAGCAGTAGGGCCGGGGAGCTGTTTTTT. Its protein product is CASSRAGELFF.

This clonotype occurred a few times. The CDR3 here is CASGDYEQYF. Written as DNA, the CDR3 is TGTGCCAGCGGAGACTACGAGCAGTACTTC. This rearrangement joins TRBV2 to TRBJ2-7; the D is unclear. Germline V gives CDR1 SNHLY, CDR2 FYNNEI. The CDR3 extends over 10 amino acids. Trimming took 8 bases from V and 3 from J, leaving 5 bases between them.

V usage is TRBV19 and J usage is TRBJ2-1; maybe TRBD2 (5 bases). CDR3 size: 16 residues. Germline V gene sequence: CDR1 LNHDA, CDR2 SQIVND (reference sequence). V was shortened by 3 bases and J by 7 bases, with 19 bases between the two germline ends. The CDR3 is CASSISAVPTGNEQFF. As DNA, the CDR3 is TGTGCCAGTAGTATTTCCGCGGTCCCCACGGGGAATGAGCAGTTCTTC. The whole variable domain, remainder taken from reference TRBV19 and TRBJ2-1, is DGGITQSPKYLFRKEGQNVTLSCEQNLNHDAMYWYRQDPGQGLRLIYYSQIVNDFQKGDIAEGYSVSREKKESFPLTVTSAQKNPTAFYLCASSISAVPTGNEQFFGPGTRLTVL.

This clonotype was seen at least ten times. The chain recombines TRBV6-2 or TRBV6-3 with TRBJ2-3; the D is unclear. CDR3 length: 13 amino acids. The ends were cut back, 7 bases at V and 3 bases at J, with 11 bases in the middle. In germline, CDR1 is MNHEY, CDR2 SVGEGT. CDR3 DNA: TGTGCCAGCAAAGCAACTGGGACAGATACGCAGTATTTT. Encoded protein: CASKATGTDTQYF.

This clonotype was counted at least ten times. V usage is TRBV7-2 and J usage is TRBJ1-2; D not certain. V was pared by 2 bases and J by 4 bases, with 11 bases between. The CDR3 is 14 amino acids. CDR1 SGHTA and CDR2 FQGNSA come from the germline V gene. CDR3 in DNA: TGTGCCAGCAGCTTATCTGGGTCCCTCTATGGCTACACCTTC. Residues: CASSLSGSLYGYTF.

The gene calls are TRBV29-1 and TRBJ2-1, with 10 bases aligning to TRBD1. This CDR3 is 13 amino acids long. Germline CDR1 reads SQVTM; CDR2 reads ANQGSEA. The ends lost 4 bases at V and 4 bases at J; junction bases unmatched: 1. CDR3 in amino acids: CSVGTGGYNEQFF. The CDR3, as DNA: TGCAGCGTTGGGACAGGGGGATACAATGAGCAGTTCTTC.

The table lists this clonotype with a few counts. This chain links TRBV19 with TRBJ2-1; 8 bases are shared with TRBD2. J was trimmed by 5 bases and V by 0 bases; bases with no gene match: 9. From germline, CDR1 is LNHDA and CDR2 SQIVND (reference sequence). The CDR3 has 17 residues. CDR3 sequence: CASSIDKVPGGHNEQFF. For the CDR3, the DNA is TGTGCCAGTAGTATAGATAAGGTGCCGGGGGGGCACAATGAGCAGTTCTTC.

This clonotype has more than one count but fewer than ten. The rearrangement uses TRBV7-2 and TRBJ2-7, with no clear D. Germline CDR1 SGHTA, CDR2 FQGNSA. The CDR3 covers 14 residues. Trimming shortened V by 5 bases and J by 0 bases, and 11 bases separated the two germline ends. For the CDR3, the DNA is TGTGCCAGCAGCCGGACGGAATTCTCCTACGAGCAGTACTTC. Translated, it gives CASSRTEFSYEQYF.

In this sample, this clonotype turned up a few times. V gene TRBV30 combines with J gene TRBJ2-1; 8 bases align to TRBD2. The CDR3 runs 15 residues. Germline CDR1 reads GTSNPN; CDR2 reads SVGIG (reference sequence). The trim removed 0 bases at V and 6 bases at J, leaving 7 bases unmatched. CDR3: CAWSVLSGSLNEQFF. The CDR3, as DNA: TGTGCCTGGAGTGTACTGAGCGGGAGTCTCAATGAGCAGTTCTTC.

In this sample, this clonotype turned up once. The chain has TRBV29-1 and TRBJ2-3; the D is unclear. The CDR3 spans 13 residues. Trimming cost V 2 bases and J 2 bases, with 8 bases left between them. Germline V gene data show CDR1 as SQVTM and CDR2 as ANQGSEA. CDR3 DNA: TGCAGCGTTGAAATAAGGGACACAGATACGCAGTATTTT. Its protein is CSVEIRDTDTQYF.

This chain uses TRBV30 with TRBJ2-2, with 9 nucleotides matching TRBD2. Germline lookup yields CDR1 GTSNPN and CDR2 SVGIG (reference sequence). The CDR3 is made up of 15 amino acids. The J segment lost 5 bases and the V segment lost 5 bases, leaving 9 bases of the junction unmatched. DNA for the CDR3: TGTGCCTGGGGGGATAGCGGGAGAGTAACCGGGGAGCTGTTTTTT. Its protein product is CAWGDSGRVTGELFF. Together with reference TRBV30 and TRBJ2-2, the CDR3 gives the full variable domain: SQTIHQWPATLVQPVGSPLSLECTVEGTSNPNLYWYRQAAGRGLQLLFYSVGIGQISSEVPQNLSASRPQDRQFILSSKKLLLSDSGFYLCAWGDSGRVTGELFFGEGSRLTVL.